These 5 T cell receptor beta chains were all obtained from the same sample, sequenced in a study of identifying expanded T cells in peripheral blood. TCRdb keeps only in-frame clones here, not all; method: immunoSEQ multiplex PCR. The sample holds approximately 59,000 clones, approximately 89% seen once. The sequenced sample was blood. The receptors come from a person between 18 and 69 years old in good health.

This clone has only a few counts. The J gene is TRBJ2-7, the V gene TRBV11-2; D gene uncertain. The V gene lost 3 bases and the J gene lost 4 bases, with 10 bases spanning the gap. The CDR3 extends over 13 amino acids. Germline-derived CDR1 and CDR2 are SGHAT and FQNNGV. CDR3 residues: CASSFGPEYEQYF. The DNA for the CDR3 is TGTGCCAGCAGCTTTGGTCCGGAGTACGAGCAGTACTTC.

J is TRBJ2-1 and V is TRBV9, with D hard to call. CDR1 and CDR2 (germline): SGDLS, YYNGEE. V was cut by 2 bases and J by 7 bases, with 16 bases left in between. The CDR3 runs 15 residues. CDR3 DNA: TGTGCCAGCAGCGTCGGTAGTCCGGCGGTGAATGAGCAGTTCTTC. Its protein is CASSVGSPAVNEQFF.

The CDR3 protein is CASSPNTGSTDTQYF. CDR3 coding DNA: TGTGCCAGCAGCCCTAATACCGGCAGCACAGATACGCAGTATTTT. V usage is TRBV7-6 and J usage is TRBJ2-3; D not certain. Trimming removed 5 bases from V and 0 bases from J, with 12 bases in between. CDR3 length equals 15 residues. The germline CDR1 and CDR2 sequences are SGHVS and FNYEAQ.

The genes are TRBV2 and TRBJ2-7; maybe TRBD2 (6 bases). The germline CDR1 and CDR2 sequences are SNHLY and FYNNEI. The CDR3 sequence is 15 residues long. V was shortened by 5 bases and J by 3 bases, with 17 bases between the two germline ends. CDR3 DNA: TGTGCCAGCAGTTTCTTGGGGGAGGAAAACTACGAGCAGTACTTC. It codes for CASSFLGEENYEQYF. Full variable domain (remainder filled in from reference TRBV2 and TRBJ2-7): EPEVTQTPSHQVTQMGQEVILRCVPISNHLYFYWYRQILGQKVEFLVSFYNNEISEKSEIFDDQFSVERPDGSNFTLKIRSTKLEDSAMYFCASSFLGEENYEQYFGPGTRLTVT.

The CDR3 loop reads CASSSPAARDHNEQFF. As DNA, the CDR3 is TGTGCCAGCAGTTCACCTGCGGCCCGGGACCACAATGAGCAGTTCTTC. The chain is built from TRBV5-8 and TRBJ2-1, with D perhaps given as TRBD1 or TRBD2 (5 bases each). The CDR3 sequence is 16 residues long. Between the trimmed V and J ends, which lost 5 bases and 5 bases, there was a span of 20 bases. Germline CDR1 reads SGHTS; CDR2 reads YDEGEE.